Below, one T cell receptor beta chain is given with its context. Using unique molecular identifiers, the investigators prepared the TCRbeta library. A single record per CDR3 protein comes from TCRdb applying MiXCR to the PCR reads. The table has 900,000 or so distinct CDR3 sequences, approximately 15% seen once. This sample stems from a study of T-cell reconstitution after alpha-beta-depleted transplantation in children. Germline V lookup: CDR1 SGHTA, CDR2 FQGNSA. Trimming cost V 3 bases and J 2 bases, with 9 bases left between them. The CDR3 is 14 residues long. Sequencing used PBMCs, mostly from graft donor cells, obtained 360 days after TCRalphabeta/CD19-depleted stem cell transplant. The chain combines TRBV7-2 with TRBJ2-3, with D possibly matching TRBD2 (6 bases). This sequence originates from a male patient under 18 who had a stem cell transplant for acute lymphoblastic leukemia, so the T cells may come from the graft donor. In DNA, the CDR3 is TGTGCCAGCAGCTTCCTAGCGCACACAGATACGCAGTATTTT. Protein product: CASSFLAHTDTQYF.